The 2 T cell receptor beta chains in this list originate from one sample, sequenced in a study of blood T cell repertoires in COVID-19. TCRdb keeps only in-frame clones here, not all; method: immunoSEQ multiplex PCR. In the table there are more than 95,000 clones, around nine tenths of which are singletons. The specimen was peripheral blood. These receptors were collected from a woman of 80 years or more in a cohort sampled during active COVID-19.

J is TRBJ1-2 and V is TRBV27; D gene uncertain. The CDR3 covers 13 residues. Germline V gives CDR1 MNHEY, CDR2 SMNVEV (reference sequence). Trimming took off 7 bases at V and 8 bases at J, with 17 bases between the two ends. In DNA, the CDR3 is TGTGCCAGCAAAGTGGCGGAGTCGAAAGGCTACACCTTC. As protein: CASKVAESKGYTF.

This clone was recorded a few times. J is TRBJ2-7 and V is TRBV3-1 (or the pseudogene TRBV3-2); D is perhaps TRBD2 (6 bases). The V end lost 4 bases, the J end lost 3 bases, and 10 bases lay between the germline ends. The CDR3 covers 13 residues. The germline V gene encodes CDR1 LGHDT and CDR2 YNNKEL (reference sequence). CDR3 nucleotide sequence: TGTGCCAGCAGCCCGCAGGAGGGCTACGAGCAGTACTTC. It yields the protein CASSPQEGYEQYF.